These T cell receptor beta chains were read from a single sample in a study of CD8 T cells in Susac syndrome. Using its own MiXCR run on the immunoSEQ multiplex PCR reads, TCRdb lists one record per CDR3 protein. The sample gives approximately 180,000 distinct CDR3 sequences, around 94% of which show up once; 0.085% to 0.1% is in the top ten. The sequenced material came from CD4+ T cells from PBMCs. The origin of the receptors is a human donor with Susac syndrome. The CDR3 runs from the conserved cysteine through the conserved F or W. Fields, in order: J gene, D gene, V gene, clone size, CDR3 DNA, CDR3 protein. A D gene is named only where the DNA matches it firmly. Where a row states a size, it is once, few, many or the class of an expanded clone; other rows omit it.

TRBJ1-2	.	TRBV18	.	TGTGCCAGCTCACCCGTGGGCAGTAAGAATGGCTACACCTTC	CASSPVGSKNGYTF
TRBJ2-7	TRBD2	TRBV20-1	.	TGCAGTGCACGTTCACTTCTCGGGCGGGAGATCGACGAGCAGTACTTC	CSARSLLGREIDEQYF
TRBJ2-1	.	TRBV18	.	TGTGCCAGCTCACCGACACAGGATTACAATGAGCAGTTCTTC	CASSPTQDYNEQFF
TRBJ1-1	.	TRBV3-1	.	TGTGCCAGCAGCGGAGCAGGGGAGGCTTTCTTT	CASSGAGEAFF
TRBJ2-5	.	TRBV12-3/TRBV12-4	.	TGTGCCAGCGTTTTGGAAGAGACCCAGTACTTC	CASVLEETQYF
TRBJ2-7	.	TRBV4-1	.	TGCGCCAGCAGCCAAGGACGAGGGGGAGGCTCCTACGAGCAGTACTTC	CASSQGRGGGSYEQYF
TRBJ2-2	.	TRBV6-6	.	TGTGCCAGCAGTCGCATTAGGACAGAGAGCACCGGGGAGCTGTTTTTT	CASSRIRTESTGELFF
TRBJ2-5	TRBD1	TRBV3-1	.	TGTGCCAGCAGCCAAGATATTAAGGGGGCCGAGGAGACCCAGTACTTC	CASSQDIKGAEETQYF
TRBJ2-2	.	TRBV27	.	TGTGCCAGCAGTTTATTCAGCTCCGCCGGGGAGCTGTTTTTT	CASSLFSSAGELFF
TRBJ1-1	.	TRBV29-1	.	TGCAGCGTTCCGGGGTTGGCAGGGGCGGGCACTGAAGCTTTCTTT	CSVPGLAGAGTEAFF
TRBJ1-2	.	TRBV10-3	.	TGTGCCACGACAGGAGAGGACTATGGCTACACCTTC	CATTGEDYGYTF
TRBJ2-5	TRBD1	TRBV3-1	.	TGTGCCATCGCCCAGGGGGCTAGGGAGACCCAGTACTTC	CAIAQGARETQYF
TRBJ1-6	.	TRBV19	.	TGTGCCAGTAGTACCCGACAGCCTAATTCACCCCTCCACTTT	CASSTRQPNSPLHF
TRBJ1-4	TRBD1	TRBV20-1	few	TGCAGTGCTAGGGCCCCCACAGGGGTGGGGGGAAAACTGTTTTTT	CSARAPTGVGGKLFF
TRBJ2-5	.	TRBV30	.	TGTGCCTGGAGTGGCGGAAGGGACCAGTACTTC	CAWSGGRDQYF
TRBJ2-3	TRBD2	TRBV20-1	.	TGCAGTGCTATTCCGGGACGGGGGGGCACAGATACGCAGTATTTT	CSAIPGRGGTDTQYF
TRBJ2-1	.	TRBV6-2/TRBV6-3	.	TGTGCCAGCAGCACTGGGACTTTCCCCAATGAGCAGTTCTTC	CASSTGTFPNEQFF
TRBJ2-3	.	TRBV7-2	.	TGTGCCAGCAGCTTAGACGGGAACGGCCCAGATACGCAGTATTTT	CASSLDGNGPDTQYF
TRBJ2-7	.	TRBV5-6	.	TGTGCCAGCAGCTCCGACCTGTACGAGCAGTACTTC	CASSSDLYEQYF
TRBJ2-1	.	TRBV9	once	TGTGCCAGCAGCTTTAGTATTAGCGACGCACACAATGAGCAGTTCTTC	CASSFSISDAHNEQFF
TRBJ1-3	.	TRBV29-1	.	TGCAGCGTCTCGGACTCAGGAAACACCATATATTTT	CSVSDSGNTIYF
TRBJ1-2	TRBD1	TRBV30	few	TGTGCCTGGAGTGTCGGGACAGGGGGTGGCTACACCTTC	CAWSVGTGGGYTF
TRBJ1-1	.	TRBV3-1	.	TGTGCCAGCAGCCAAGTTGCAGCAGCCGAAGCTTTCTTT	CASSQVAAAEAFF
TRBJ1-6	TRBD1	TRBV7-9	.	TGTGCCAGCAGCTTAGGGCAGGGGGCTTTCATCGGTTCACCCCTCCACTTT	CASSLGQGAFIGSPLHF
TRBJ2-1	.	TRBV7-6	.	TGTGCCAGCAGCCCGGGACTGGGGGACTGGGAGCAGTTCTTC	CASSPGLGDWEQFF
TRBJ2-7	.	TRBV4-2	.	TGTGCCAGCAGCCAAGAAAGCGTTAGGGAGCAGGGAGACTACGAGCAGTACTTC	CASSQESVREQGDYEQYF
TRBJ1-1	.	TRBV6-6	.	TGTGCCAGCAGCCGAGAGGGGAAAACTGAAGCTTTCTTT	CASSREGKTEAFF
TRBJ2-3	.	TRBV28	.	TGTGCCAGCAGTTCGGGATCAGATACGCAGTATTTT	CASSSGSDTQYF
TRBJ2-7	.	TRBV4-2	.	TGTGCCAGCAGCCAAGATTTGAGGCTCCGAGGCGAGCAGTACTTC	CASSQDLRLRGEQYF
TRBJ1-1	TRBD1	TRBV18	.	TGTGCCAGCTCACCGGGACAGGGGGAGTTTGAAGCTTTCTTT	CASSPGQGEFEAFF
TRBJ2-5	TRBD2	TRBV20-1	.	TGCAGTGCTAGCAGGGACACTAGCGGGTGGCTTAGGTCCCTGCAGACCCAGTACTTC	CSASRDTSGWLRSLQTQYF
TRBJ2-2	TRBD2	TRBV7-8	.	TGTGCCAGCAGCTTAACAGCGGGAGGCACCGGGGAGCTGTTTTTT	CASSLTAGGTGELFF
TRBJ1-2	.	TRBV11-2	.	TGTGCCAGCAGCCCCGGGGAGCAATCCACAAGCTACACCTTC	CASSPGEQSTSYTF
TRBJ2-7	TRBD1	TRBV20-1	.	TGCAGTGCTGTCGACAGGGGACGGTCCTACGAGCAGTACTTC	CSAVDRGRSYEQYF
TRBJ1-6	.	TRBV28	.	TGTGCCAGCAGTTGGACCGACCGCTATAATTCACCCCTCCACTTT	CASSWTDRYNSPLHF
TRBJ2-5	.	TRBV5-1	.	TGCGCCAGCAGCACGGGTTTTCAAGAGACCCAGTACTTC	CASSTGFQETQYF
TRBJ2-3	TRBD2	TRBV30	.	TGTGCCTGGAGCCCCGGGGGGGGCACAGATACGCAGTATTTT	CAWSPGGGTDTQYF
TRBJ2-2	.	TRBV20-1	.	TGCAGTGCAAGTTACCAACTCACCGGGGAGCTGTTTTTT	CSASYQLTGELFF
TRBJ2-5	TRBD2	TRBV20-1	.	TGCAGTGCTAGACAGGCGGGAGCAATAGAGACCCAGTACTTC	CSARQAGAIETQYF
TRBJ2-5	.	TRBV20-1	once	TGCAGTGCTCGTTGGGGGATGGGGCTGGAGACCCAGTACTTC	CSARWGMGLETQYF
TRBJ1-2	.	TRBV28	few	TGTGCCAGCAGTTTGGCGAACTATGGCTACACCTTC	CASSLANYGYTF
TRBJ1-2	.	TRBV6-2/TRBV6-3	.	TGTGCCACCACCCCCGGCGACTATGGCTACACCTTC	CATTPGDYGYTF
TRBJ1-1	.	TRBV6-5	.	TGTGCCAGCAGTTCCGGACAGATGAACACTGAAGCTTTCTTT	CASSSGQMNTEAFF
TRBJ2-3	.	TRBV7-9	.	TGTGCCAGCAGCAGAGCGGGTCTCACAGATACGCAGTATTTT	CASSRAGLTDTQYF
TRBJ2-7	.	TRBV29-1	.	TGCAGCGTTGAAGATCCAGGGGCGACCTACGAGCAGTACTTC	CSVEDPGATYEQYF
TRBJ2-1	.	TRBV11-2	.	TGTGCCAGCAGTTCGTCGGGGAGCTACAATGAGCAGTTCTTC	CASSSSGSYNEQFF
TRBJ1-1	.	TRBV7-2	once	TGTGCCAGCAGCTTTTTCAGAGGGCCGACTGAAGCTTTCTTT	CASSFFRGPTEAFF
TRBJ1-1	.	TRBV29-1	.	TGCAGCGCTGTGGACGCGAGGACTGAAGCTTTCTTT	CSAVDARTEAFF